Each of the 5 T cell receptor beta chains below was sequenced from the same sample in a study of regulatory T cells in long-lasting Graves disease. Documented time point: persistent/refractory GD, antithyroid drugs over 5 years with positive TRAb. PBMCs were the source of the RNA used for TCR sequencing. According to the study, TCR beta libraries were built with iRepertoire HTBI primers and CDR3-region Arm-PCR. TCRdb called the multiplex PCR reads again in MiXCR, with one record for every CDR3 protein. In the table there are fewer than 400,000 distinct CDR3 sequences, roughly 20% of which are singletons. This specimen was peripheral blood mononuclear cells (PBMCs), taken when the disease was refractory, from a patient treated with antithyroid drugs. Source of these receptors: a female donor with Graves disease.

V gene TRBV10-3 combines with J gene TRBJ1-2; 8 bases match TRBD1. Trimming at V came to 2 bases and at J to 4 bases, leaving 3 bases not matched to a gene. This CDR3 spans 14 amino acids. The germline gives CDR1 ENHRY, CDR2 SYGVKD. CDR3 region: CAISEEGTGYGYTF. The CDR3, as DNA: TGTGCCATCAGTGAGGAGGGGACAGGCTATGGCTACACCTTC.

The V gene is TRBV11-2, the J gene TRBJ2-5; D not certain. The germline V and J ends were trimmed by 0 bases and 5 bases, with 7 bases remaining between them. The germline CDR1 and CDR2 sequences are SGHAT and FQNNGV. This CDR3 is 13 amino acids long. This CDR3 reads CASSLESYETQYF. The CDR3, as DNA: TGTGCCAGCAGCTTAGAAAGTTATGAGACCCAGTACTTC.

The chain links TRBV5-1 to TRBJ2-3, with TRBD1 matching over 7 bases. The germline V gene encodes CDR1 SGHRS and CDR2 YFSETQ. Unmatched junction bases numbered 9, after V lost 1 base and J lost 1 base. The CDR3 totals 17 residues. The CDR3: CASSLYARDRGTDTQYF. The CDR3 bases are TGCGCCAGCAGCTTGTATGCAAGGGACAGAGGCACAGATACGCAGTATTTT.

The genes are TRBV11-1 and TRBJ2-2; D is ambiguous. Trimming shortened V by 6 bases and J by 3 bases, and 14 bases separated the two germline ends. Germline V gene lookup returns CDR1 SGHAT and CDR2 FQDESV (reference sequence). The CDR3 runs 15 residues. DNA for the CDR3: TGTGCCAGCAGTCGTTGGAGAGAGTACACCGGGGAGCTGTTTTTT. Its translation: CASSRWREYTGELFF.

Concerning this clonotype itself: This could be a read error, since a much larger clone is one nucleotide away. Lacking the conserved final phenylalanine or tryptophan, this CDR3 likely reflects a read error. The chain couples TRBV6-1 to TRBJ1-1; D is unclear. Trimming stripped 5 bases from V and 1 base from J, with 8 bases between. The V gene's germline CDR1 is MNHNS and CDR2 SASEGT. This CDR3 contains 13 residues. The CDR3: CASSPGTNTEAFL. The CDR3 DNA reads as TGTGCCAGCAGTCCGGGAACGAACACTGAAGCTTTCCTT.